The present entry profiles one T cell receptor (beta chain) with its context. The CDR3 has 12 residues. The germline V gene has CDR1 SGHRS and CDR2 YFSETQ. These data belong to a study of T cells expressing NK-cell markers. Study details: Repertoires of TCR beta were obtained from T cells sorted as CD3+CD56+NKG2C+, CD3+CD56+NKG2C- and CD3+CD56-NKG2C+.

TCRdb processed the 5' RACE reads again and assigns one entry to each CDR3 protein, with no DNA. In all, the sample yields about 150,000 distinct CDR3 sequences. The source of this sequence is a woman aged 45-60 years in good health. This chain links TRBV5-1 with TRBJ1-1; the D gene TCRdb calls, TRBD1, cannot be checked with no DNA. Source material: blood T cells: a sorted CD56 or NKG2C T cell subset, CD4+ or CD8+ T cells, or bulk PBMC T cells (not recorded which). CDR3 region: CASMGQGAEAFF.